These 3 T cell receptor beta chains were sequenced from one sample in a study of cytomegalovirus exposure and HLA in healthy donors. PCR used 60 Vbeta primers and 13 Jbeta primers. Profiled with immunoSEQ multiplex PCR; TCRdb holds only in-frame clones, not every one. The sample records roughly 140,000 clones, around 75% being singletons. Sequenced sample: PBMCs. These receptors were taken from a man younger than 30 in good health and CMV-seronegative.

This clone was detected a few times. V gene TRBV19 combines with J gene TRBJ1-5; D remains ambiguous. CDR3 size: 16 residues. The V end lost 5 bases, the J end lost 4 bases, and 18 bases lay between the germline ends. Germline CDR1 LNHDA, CDR2 SQIVND (reference sequence). The CDR3 bases are TGTGCCAGTAGTTATTCCGAACTACCAGAAAATCAGCCCCAGCATTTT. This codes for CASSYSELPENQPQHF. Complete variable domain (other parts from reference TRBV19 and TRBJ1-5): DGGITQSPKYLFRKEGQNVTLSCEQNLNHDAMYWYRQDPGQGLRLIYYSQIVNDFQKGDIAEGYSVSREKKESFPLTVTSAQKNPTAFYLCASSYSELPENQPQHFGDGTRLSIL.

In its sample, this clone was seen a few times. The chain employs TRBV27 and TRBJ2-5, with 13 bases identical to TRBD2. CDR1 MNHEY and CDR2 SMNVEV come from the germline V gene (reference sequence). This CDR3 spans 18 amino acids. The ends lost 5 bases at V and 3 bases at J; junction bases unmatched: 12. The CDR3 nucleotides read TGTGCCAGCAGTCCAACCCGGACTAGCGGGAGTTGGGAAGAGACCCAGTACTTC. Its translation: CASSPTRTSGSWEETQYF.

This clone occurred a few times. J is TRBJ1-2 and V is TRBV30; 8 nucleotides match TRBD1. Germline trimming cut 3 bases from V and 0 bases from J; bases unmatched to any gene: 9. The CDR3 is made up of 16 amino acids. Germline CDR1 is GTSNPN and CDR2 is SVGIG (reference sequence). CDR3 nucleotides: TGTGCCTGGAGCGACCCCGACAGGGGCGCTAACTATGGCTACACCTTC. It translates to CAWSDPDRGANYGYTF.